These 8 T cell receptor beta chains were all obtained from the same sample, sequenced in a study of blood T cell repertoires in COVID-19 (TCRdb year 2020). Library preparation employed the immunoSEQ multiplex PCR assay. This is the immuneACCESS table as TCRdb keeps it, with only in-frame sequences that have V and J called. A part of the clones is gone; compared with another copy, unresolved V genes explain less than half, and the rest is unexplained. The sample has over 120,000 clones on record, over 80% of them singletons. Around 38% of the sample is held by the ten biggest clonotypes. The sequenced sample was peripheral blood. All receptors derive from a man aged 50 to 60 who had recovered from COVID-19.

The DNA for the CDR3 is TGCGCCAGCAGCCAAGACCCTGGACAGGGCTATGGCTACACCTTC. Its protein product is CASSQDPGQGYGYTF. J is TRBJ1-2 and V is TRBV4-1, with 8 nucleotides matching TRBD1. Trimming took 0 bases from V and 4 from J; bases not matched to a gene: 4. The CDR3 runs 15 residues. Germline CDR1 reads MGHRA; CDR2 reads YSYEKL.

The V call is TRBV5-6, the J call TRBJ1-4, with D tentatively TRBD1 (5 bases). The germline V and J ends were trimmed by 0 bases and 7 bases, with 16 bases remaining between them. This CDR3 has 16 residues. Germline V lookup: CDR1 SGHDT, CDR2 YYEEEE. The CDR3 coding sequence is TGTGCCAGCAGCTTGGTGGGTCAGGGCGGTCGTGAAAAACTGTTTTTT. This sequence encodes CASSLVGQGGREKLFF.

Here the CDR3 reads CASSETRGTEAFF. CDR3 sequence (DNA): TGCGCCAGCAGCGAGACCCGGGGGACTGAAGCTTTCTTT. The chain is built from TRBV4-3 and TRBJ1-1, with a possible D match to TRBD1 (5 bases). The germline V and J ends were trimmed by 5 bases and 5 bases, with 12 bases remaining between them. The CDR3 sequence is 13 residues long. Per germline, CDR1 LGHNA and CDR2 YSLEER.

This rearrangement joins TRBV19 to TRBJ2-7; possible D gene TRBD1, 6 bases. V gave up 3 bases and J gave up 5 bases, with 14 bases separating them. Germline CDR1 is LNHDA and CDR2 is SQIVND (reference sequence). The CDR3 is 14 residues long. CDR3 sequence: CASSISGDQHEQYF. CDR3 DNA sequence: TGTGCCAGTAGTATTTCAGGGGATCAGCACGAGCAGTACTTC.

This chain uses TRBV6-4 with TRBJ1-5; 9 bases align to TRBD1. The V segment lost 4 bases and the J segment 3 bases; nucleotides outside the gene matches: 4. This CDR3 spans 15 amino acids. Germline-derived CDR1 and CDR2 are MRHNA and SNTAGT. The CDR3: CASSVTGGDNQPQHF. The CDR3 nucleotides are TGTGCCAGCAGTGTAACAGGGGGCGACAATCAGCCCCAGCATTTT.

V gene TRBV5-4 combines with J gene TRBJ2-5, with D uncertain. Germline V lookup: CDR1 SGHNT, CDR2 YYREEE (reference sequence). The length of the CDR3 is 13 residues. Trimming pared 2 bases from V and 0 bases from J, leaving 5 bases between. CDR3 region: CASSLQDQETQYF. The DNA of the CDR3 is TGTGCCAGCAGCTTACAAGACCAAGAGACCCAGTACTTC.

V is TRBV7-9 and J is TRBJ1-4, with D hard to call. Per germline, CDR1 SEHNR and CDR2 FQNEAQ (reference sequence). Trimming took 3 bases from V and 7 from J, leaving 18 bases between them. The CDR3 runs 16 residues. Written as DNA, the CDR3 is TGTGCCAGCAGCTTCTCGACTAGGCCTGATGGTGAAAAACTGTTTTTT. It yields the protein CASSFSTRPDGEKLFF.

For the CDR3, the DNA is TGTGCCAGCAGCTCCAATACGAAAGGGGTTTACGAGCAGTACTTC. It specifies CASSSNTKGVYEQYF. The chain links TRBV7-2 to TRBJ2-7; D perhaps matches TRBD1 (5 bases). The CDR3 runs to 15 residues. Germline V CDR1 and CDR2: SGHTA, FQGNSA. V lost 4 bases, J lost 4 bases, and 17 bases lay in between.